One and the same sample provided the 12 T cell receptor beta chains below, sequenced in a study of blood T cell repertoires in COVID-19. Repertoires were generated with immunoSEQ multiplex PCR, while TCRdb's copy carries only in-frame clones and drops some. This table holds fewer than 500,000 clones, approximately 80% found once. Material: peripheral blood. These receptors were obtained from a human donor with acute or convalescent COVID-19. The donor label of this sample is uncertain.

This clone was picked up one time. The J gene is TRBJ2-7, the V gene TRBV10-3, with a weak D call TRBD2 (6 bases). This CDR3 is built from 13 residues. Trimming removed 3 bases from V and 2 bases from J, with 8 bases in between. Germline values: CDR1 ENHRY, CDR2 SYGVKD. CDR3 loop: CAISDGGPYEQYF. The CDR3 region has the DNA TGTGCCATCAGTGACGGGGGACCCTACGAGCAGTACTTC.

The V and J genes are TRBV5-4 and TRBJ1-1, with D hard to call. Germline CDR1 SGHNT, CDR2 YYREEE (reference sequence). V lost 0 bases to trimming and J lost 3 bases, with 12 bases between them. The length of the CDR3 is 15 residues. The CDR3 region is CASSLGLGSDTEAFF. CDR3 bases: TGTGCCAGCAGCTTGGGACTGGGGAGTGACACTGAAGCTTTCTTT.

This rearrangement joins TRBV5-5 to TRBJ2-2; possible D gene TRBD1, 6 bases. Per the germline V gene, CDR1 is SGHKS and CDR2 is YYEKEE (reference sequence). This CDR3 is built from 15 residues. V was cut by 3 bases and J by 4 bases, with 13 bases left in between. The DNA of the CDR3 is TGTGCCAGCAGCTGGATTCAGGGGATCACCGGGGAGCTGTTTTTT. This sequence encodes CASSWIQGITGELFF.

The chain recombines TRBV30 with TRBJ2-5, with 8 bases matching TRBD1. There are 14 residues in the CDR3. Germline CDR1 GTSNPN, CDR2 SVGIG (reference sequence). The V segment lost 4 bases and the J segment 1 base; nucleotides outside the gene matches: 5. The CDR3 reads CAWNRGEIQETQYF. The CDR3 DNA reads TGTGCCTGGAACAGGGGGGAGATCCAAGAGACCCAGTACTTC.

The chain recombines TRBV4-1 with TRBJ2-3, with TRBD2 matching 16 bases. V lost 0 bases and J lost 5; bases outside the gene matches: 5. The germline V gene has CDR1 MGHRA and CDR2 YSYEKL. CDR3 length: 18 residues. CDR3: CASSQDRGLAGGRDTQYF. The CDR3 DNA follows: TGCGCCAGCAGCCAAGATAGGGGACTAGCGGGAGGGAGAGATACGCAGTATTTT.

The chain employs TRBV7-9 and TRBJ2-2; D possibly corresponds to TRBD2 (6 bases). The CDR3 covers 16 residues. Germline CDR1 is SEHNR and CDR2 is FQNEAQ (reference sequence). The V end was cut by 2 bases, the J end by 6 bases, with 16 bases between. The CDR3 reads CASSLKWDSPAGELFF. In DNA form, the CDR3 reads TGTGCCAGCAGCTTAAAATGGGACTCCCCCGCCGGGGAGCTGTTTTTT.

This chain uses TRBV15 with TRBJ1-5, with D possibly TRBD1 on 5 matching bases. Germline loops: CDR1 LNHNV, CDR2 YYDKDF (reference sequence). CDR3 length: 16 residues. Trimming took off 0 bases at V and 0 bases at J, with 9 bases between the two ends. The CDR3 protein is CATSRDPGVSNQPQHF. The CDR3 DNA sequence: TGTGCCACCAGCAGAGATCCGGGGGTTAGCAATCAGCCCCAGCATTTT.

CDR3 bases: TGCAGCGTTGCTCCCGGGGTTTACAATGAGCAGTTCTTC. Amino acids: CSVAPGVYNEQFF. The genes are TRBV29-1 and TRBJ2-1; the D gene is possibly TRBD2 (5 bases). V was shortened by 4 bases and J by 4 bases, with 11 bases between the two germline ends. This CDR3 has 13 amino acids. Germline CDR1 and CDR2: SQVTM and ANQGSEA.

CDR3 amino acids: CASSLDLGTGGGGYTF. CDR3 DNA sequence: TGCGCCAGCAGCTTGGATTTGGGGACAGGGGGAGGTGGCTACACCTTC. This rearrangement joins TRBV5-1 to TRBJ1-2, with TRBD1 matching 11 bases. This CDR3 spans 16 amino acids. Unmatched junction bases numbered 8, after V lost 0 bases and J lost 7 bases. Germline values: CDR1 SGHRS, CDR2 YFSETQ.

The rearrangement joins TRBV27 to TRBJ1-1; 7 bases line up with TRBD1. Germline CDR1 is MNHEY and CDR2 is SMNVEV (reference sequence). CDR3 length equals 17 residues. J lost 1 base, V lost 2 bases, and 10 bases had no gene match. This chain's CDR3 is CASSLLWTGRKNTEAFF. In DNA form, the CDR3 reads TGTGCCAGCAGTTTACTTTGGACAGGTAGAAAGAACACTGAAGCTTTCTTT.

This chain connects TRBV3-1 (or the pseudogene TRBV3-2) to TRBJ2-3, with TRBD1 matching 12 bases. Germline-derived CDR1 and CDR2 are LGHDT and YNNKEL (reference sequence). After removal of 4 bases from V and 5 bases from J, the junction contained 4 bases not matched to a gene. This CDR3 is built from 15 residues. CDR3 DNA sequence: TGTGCCAGCAGCCTCCGGGACAGGGGGCAAGATACGCAGTATTTT. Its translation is CASSLRDRGQDTQYF.

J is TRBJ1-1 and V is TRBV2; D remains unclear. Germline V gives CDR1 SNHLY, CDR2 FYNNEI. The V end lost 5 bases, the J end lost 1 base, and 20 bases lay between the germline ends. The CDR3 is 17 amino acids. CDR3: CASSPTGWDRANTEAFF. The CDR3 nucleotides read TGTGCCAGCAGTCCCACGGGGTGGGATAGGGCGAACACTGAAGCTTTCTTT.